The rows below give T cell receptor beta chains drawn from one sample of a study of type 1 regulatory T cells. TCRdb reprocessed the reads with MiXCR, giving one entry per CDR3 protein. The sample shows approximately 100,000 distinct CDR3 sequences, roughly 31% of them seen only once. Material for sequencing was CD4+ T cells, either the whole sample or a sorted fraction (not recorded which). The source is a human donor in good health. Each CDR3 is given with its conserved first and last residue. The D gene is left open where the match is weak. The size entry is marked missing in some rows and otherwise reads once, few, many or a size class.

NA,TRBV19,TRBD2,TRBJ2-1,CASSGLAGVDEQFF
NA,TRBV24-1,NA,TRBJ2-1,CATSGLHNEQFF
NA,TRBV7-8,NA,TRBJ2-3,CASSLVGADTQYF
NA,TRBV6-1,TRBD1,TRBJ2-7,CASSNQQGYEQYF
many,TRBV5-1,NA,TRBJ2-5,CASSLTQTGKETQYF
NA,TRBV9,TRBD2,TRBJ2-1,CASSVVGSGTGGYNEQFF
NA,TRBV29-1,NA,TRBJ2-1,CSARKGGNEQFF
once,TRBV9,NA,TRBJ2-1,CASSTELAGINNEQFF
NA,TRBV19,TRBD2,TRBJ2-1,CASSPPGSGSSYNEQFF
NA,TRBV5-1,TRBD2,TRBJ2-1,CASSRSPRGPGLGMNEQFF
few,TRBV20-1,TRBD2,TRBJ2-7,CSARSGGLYEQYF
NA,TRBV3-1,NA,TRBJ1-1,CATAALGGTEAFF
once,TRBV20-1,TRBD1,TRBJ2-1,CSASQTGDEQFF
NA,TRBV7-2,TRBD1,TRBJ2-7,CASSSRTGSQHEQYF
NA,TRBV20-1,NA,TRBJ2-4,CSARSGTGAKNIQYF
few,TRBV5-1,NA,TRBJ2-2,CASSLGGSANTGELFF
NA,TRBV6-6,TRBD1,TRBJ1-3,CASQGAGGTPIYF
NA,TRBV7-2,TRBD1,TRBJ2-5,CASSAQGAETQYF
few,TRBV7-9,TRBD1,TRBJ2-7,CASSLDRGSGEQYF
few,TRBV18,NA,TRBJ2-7,CASSPPGQGGREQYF
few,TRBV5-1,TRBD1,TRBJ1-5,CASSFSGNRGQPQHF
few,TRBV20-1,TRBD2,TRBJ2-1,CSARSQAGMINEQFF
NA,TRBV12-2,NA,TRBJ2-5,CASRYIRGPRLGAQYF
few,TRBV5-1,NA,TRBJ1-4,CASSPTVTGNEKLFF
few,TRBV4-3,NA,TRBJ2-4,CASSGPGIQYF
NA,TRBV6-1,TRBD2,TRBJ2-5,CASSGGLESRTQYF
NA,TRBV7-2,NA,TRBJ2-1,CASSLMGVEEQFF
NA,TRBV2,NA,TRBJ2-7,CASSVGLATVSEQYF
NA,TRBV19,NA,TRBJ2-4,CASSGLGNIQYF
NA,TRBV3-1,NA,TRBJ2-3,CASSQVPFGLPGTDTQYF
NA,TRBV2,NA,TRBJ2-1,CASSAENEQFF
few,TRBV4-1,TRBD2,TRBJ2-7,CASSQVTSGISYEQYF
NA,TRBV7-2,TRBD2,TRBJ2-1,CASSSVQGLAYNEQFF
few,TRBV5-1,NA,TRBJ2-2,CASSLVGGRNTGELFF
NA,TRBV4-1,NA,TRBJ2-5,CASSPNPGVETQYF
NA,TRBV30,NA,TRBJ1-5,CAWSVMGSPNQPQHF
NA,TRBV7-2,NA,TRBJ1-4,CASSLRGKNEKLFF
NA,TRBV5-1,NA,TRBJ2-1,CASSLAGGETDEQFF
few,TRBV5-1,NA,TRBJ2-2,CASSPPVLRESTGELFF
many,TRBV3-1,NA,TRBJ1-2,CASSHSTETYGYTF
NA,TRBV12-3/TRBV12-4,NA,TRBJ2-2,CASSRSSTGELFF
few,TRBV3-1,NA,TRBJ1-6,CASSQDRPSPLHF
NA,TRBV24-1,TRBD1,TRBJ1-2,CATSESTGGHGYTF
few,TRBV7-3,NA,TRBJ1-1,CASSSLKLRENTEAFF
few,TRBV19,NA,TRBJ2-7,CASSYGLIDEQYF
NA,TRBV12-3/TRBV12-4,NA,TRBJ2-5,CASSSWSYGGETQYF